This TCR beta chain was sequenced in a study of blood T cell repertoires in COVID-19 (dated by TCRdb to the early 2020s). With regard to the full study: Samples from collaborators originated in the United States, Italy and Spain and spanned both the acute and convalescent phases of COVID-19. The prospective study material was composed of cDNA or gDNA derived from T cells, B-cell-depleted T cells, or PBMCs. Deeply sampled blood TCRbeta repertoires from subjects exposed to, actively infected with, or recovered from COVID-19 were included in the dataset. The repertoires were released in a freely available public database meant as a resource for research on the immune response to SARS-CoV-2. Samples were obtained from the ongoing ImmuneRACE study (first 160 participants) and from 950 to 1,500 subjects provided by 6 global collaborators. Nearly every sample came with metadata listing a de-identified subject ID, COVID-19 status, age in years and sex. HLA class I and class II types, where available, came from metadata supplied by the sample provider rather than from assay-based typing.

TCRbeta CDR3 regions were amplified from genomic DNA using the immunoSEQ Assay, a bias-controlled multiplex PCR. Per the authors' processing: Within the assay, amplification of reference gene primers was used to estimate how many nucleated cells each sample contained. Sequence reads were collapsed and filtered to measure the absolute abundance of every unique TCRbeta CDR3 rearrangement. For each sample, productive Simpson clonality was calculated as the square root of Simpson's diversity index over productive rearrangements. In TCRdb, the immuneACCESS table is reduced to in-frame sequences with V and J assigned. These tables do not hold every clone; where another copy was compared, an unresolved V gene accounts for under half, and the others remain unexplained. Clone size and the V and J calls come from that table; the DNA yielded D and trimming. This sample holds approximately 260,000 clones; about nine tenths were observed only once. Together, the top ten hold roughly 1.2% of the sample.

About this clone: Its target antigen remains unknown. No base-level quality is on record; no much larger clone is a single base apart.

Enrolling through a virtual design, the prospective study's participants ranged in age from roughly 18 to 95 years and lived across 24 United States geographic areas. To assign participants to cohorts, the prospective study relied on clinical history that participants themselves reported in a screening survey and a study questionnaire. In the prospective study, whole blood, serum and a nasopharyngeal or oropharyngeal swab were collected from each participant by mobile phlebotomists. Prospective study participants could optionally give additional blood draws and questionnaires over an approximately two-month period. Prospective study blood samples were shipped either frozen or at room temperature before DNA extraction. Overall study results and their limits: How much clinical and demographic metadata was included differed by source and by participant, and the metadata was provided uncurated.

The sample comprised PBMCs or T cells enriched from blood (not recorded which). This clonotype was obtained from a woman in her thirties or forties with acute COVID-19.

The bases read TGTGCCAGCAGCTCCCCTGACACGAGAAACACCATATATTTT. It translates as CASSSPDTRNTIYF. The rearrangement joined TRBV5-5 to TRBJ1-3; there is no confident call for the D gene. V is shortened by 3 bases, J by 5 bases, and the region joining them spans 12 bases. CDR1 and CDR2, per the germline V gene (reference sequence), are SGHKS and YYEKEE. The CDR3 goes from the cysteine to the phenylalanine over 14 residues. Only the CDR3 region is kept as DNA, spanning 42 bases read in frame from base 1.